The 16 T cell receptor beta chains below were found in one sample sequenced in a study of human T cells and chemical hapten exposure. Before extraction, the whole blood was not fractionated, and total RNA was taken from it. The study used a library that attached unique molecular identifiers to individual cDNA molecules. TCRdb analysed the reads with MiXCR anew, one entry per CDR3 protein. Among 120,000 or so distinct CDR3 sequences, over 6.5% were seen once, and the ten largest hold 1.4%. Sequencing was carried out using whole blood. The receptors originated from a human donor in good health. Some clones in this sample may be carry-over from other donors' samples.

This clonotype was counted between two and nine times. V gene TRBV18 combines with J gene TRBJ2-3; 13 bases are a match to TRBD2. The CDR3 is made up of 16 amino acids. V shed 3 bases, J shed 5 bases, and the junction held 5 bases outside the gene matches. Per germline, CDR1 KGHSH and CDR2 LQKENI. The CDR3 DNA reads TGTGCCAGCTCACCGCTACTAGCGGGGGGGCAAGATACGCAGTATTTT. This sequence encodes CASSPLLAGGQDTQYF.

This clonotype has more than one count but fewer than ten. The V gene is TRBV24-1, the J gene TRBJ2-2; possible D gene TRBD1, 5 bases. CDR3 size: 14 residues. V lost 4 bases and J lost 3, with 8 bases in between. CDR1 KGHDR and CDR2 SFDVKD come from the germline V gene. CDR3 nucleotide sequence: TGTGCCACCAGTGACGGACAACACACCGGGGAGCTGTTTTTT. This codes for CATSDGQHTGELFF.

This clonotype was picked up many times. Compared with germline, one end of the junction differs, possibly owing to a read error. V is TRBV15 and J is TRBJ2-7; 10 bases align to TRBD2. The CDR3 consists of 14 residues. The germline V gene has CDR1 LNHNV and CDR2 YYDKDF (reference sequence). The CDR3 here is CATSRAGTSDEQYF. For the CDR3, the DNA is TGTGCCACCAGTAGAGCCGGGACTAGCGACGAGCAGTACTTC.

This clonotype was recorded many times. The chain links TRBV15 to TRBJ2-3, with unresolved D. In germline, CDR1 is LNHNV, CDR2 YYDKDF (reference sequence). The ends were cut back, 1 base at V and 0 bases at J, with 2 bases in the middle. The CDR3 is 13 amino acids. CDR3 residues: CATSRGSTDTQYF. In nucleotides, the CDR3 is TGTGCCACCAGCAGAGGTAGCACAGATACGCAGTATTTT.

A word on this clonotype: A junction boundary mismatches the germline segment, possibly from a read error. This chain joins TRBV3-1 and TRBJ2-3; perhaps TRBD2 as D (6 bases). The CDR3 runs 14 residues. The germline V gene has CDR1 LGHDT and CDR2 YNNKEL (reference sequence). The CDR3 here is CASSQAGPTDAQYF. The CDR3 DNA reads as TGTGCCAGCAGCCAGGCGGGGCCCACAGATGCGCAGTATTTT.

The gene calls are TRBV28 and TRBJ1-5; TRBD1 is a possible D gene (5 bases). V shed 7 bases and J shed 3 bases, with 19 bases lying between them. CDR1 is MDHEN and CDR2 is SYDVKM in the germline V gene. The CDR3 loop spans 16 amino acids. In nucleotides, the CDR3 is TGTGCCAGCACCGAAAACGGGGCAGGACACAATCAGCCCCAGCATTTT. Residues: CASTENGAGHNQPQHF.

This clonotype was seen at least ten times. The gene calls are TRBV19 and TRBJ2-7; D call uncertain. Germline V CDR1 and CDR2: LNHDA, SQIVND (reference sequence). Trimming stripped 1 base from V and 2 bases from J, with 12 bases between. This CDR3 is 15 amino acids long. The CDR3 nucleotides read TGTGCCAGTAGTATAGGGACGGCCAATCCCTACGAGCAGTACTTC. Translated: CASSIGTANPYEQYF.

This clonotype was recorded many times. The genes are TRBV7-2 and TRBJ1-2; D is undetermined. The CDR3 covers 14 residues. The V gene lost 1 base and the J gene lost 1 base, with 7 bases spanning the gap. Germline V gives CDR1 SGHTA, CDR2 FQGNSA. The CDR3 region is CASSLGGSNYGYTF. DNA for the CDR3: TGTGCCAGCAGCTTAGGAGGGAGTAACTATGGCTACACCTTC.

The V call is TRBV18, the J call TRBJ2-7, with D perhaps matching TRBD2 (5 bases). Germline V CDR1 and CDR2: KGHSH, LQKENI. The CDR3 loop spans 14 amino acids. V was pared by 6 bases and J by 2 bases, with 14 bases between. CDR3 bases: TGTGCCAGCTCCCACGTGGACTTTCCCTACGAGCAGTACTTC. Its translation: CASSHVDFPYEQYF.

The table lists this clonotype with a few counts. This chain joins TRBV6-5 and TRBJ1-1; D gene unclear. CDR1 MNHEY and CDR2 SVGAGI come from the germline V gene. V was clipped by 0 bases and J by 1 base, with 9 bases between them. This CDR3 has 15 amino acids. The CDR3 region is CASSYSGTANTEAFF. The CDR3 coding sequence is TGTGCCAGCAGTTACTCTGGCACAGCGAACACTGAAGCTTTCTTT.

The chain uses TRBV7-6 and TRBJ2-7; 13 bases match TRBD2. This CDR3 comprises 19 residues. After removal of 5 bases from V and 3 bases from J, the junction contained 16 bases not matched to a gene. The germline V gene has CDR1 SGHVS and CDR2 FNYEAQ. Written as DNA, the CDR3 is TGTGCCAGCAGCCCCTCCCCAACTAGCGGGGGGGCCCTCAACTACGAGCAGTACTTC. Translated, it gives CASSPSPTSGGALNYEQYF.

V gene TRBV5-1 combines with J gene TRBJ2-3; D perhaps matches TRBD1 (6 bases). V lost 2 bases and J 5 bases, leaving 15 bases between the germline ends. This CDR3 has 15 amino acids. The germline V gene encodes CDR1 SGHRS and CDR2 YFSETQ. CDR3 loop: CASSLRGTPGDTQYF. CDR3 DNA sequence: TGCGCCAGCAGCTTAAGGGGGACCCCGGGAGATACGCAGTATTTT.

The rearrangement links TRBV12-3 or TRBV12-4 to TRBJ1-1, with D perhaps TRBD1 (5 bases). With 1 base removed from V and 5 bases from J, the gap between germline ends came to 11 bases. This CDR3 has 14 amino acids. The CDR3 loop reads CASSLGVGQTEAFF. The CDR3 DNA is TGTGCCAGCAGTTTAGGGGTAGGACAAACTGAAGCTTTCTTT.

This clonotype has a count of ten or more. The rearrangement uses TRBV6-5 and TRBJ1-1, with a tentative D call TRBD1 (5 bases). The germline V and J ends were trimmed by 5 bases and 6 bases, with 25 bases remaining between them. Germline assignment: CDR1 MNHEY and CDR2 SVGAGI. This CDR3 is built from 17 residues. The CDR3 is CASSSPLRGFTDSEAFF. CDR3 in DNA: TGTGCCAGCAGTAGTCCCCTCCGGGGCTTTACGGACTCTGAAGCTTTCTTT.

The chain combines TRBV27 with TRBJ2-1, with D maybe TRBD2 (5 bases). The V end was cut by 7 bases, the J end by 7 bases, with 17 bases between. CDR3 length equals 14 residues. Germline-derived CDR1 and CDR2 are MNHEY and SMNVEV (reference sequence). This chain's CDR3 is CASIGGRYINEQFF. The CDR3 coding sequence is TGTGCCAGCATAGGAGGAAGGTACATAAATGAGCAGTTCTTC.

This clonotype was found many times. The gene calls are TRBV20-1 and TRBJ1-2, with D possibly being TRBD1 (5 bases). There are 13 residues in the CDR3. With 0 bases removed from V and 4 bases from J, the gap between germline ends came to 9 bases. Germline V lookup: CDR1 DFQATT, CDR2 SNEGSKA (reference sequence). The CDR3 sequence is CSAREGESYGYTF. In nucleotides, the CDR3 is TGCAGTGCTAGAGAGGGGGAGAGCTATGGCTACACCTTC.